This T cell receptor (beta chain) was sequenced for a study of cytomegalovirus exposure and HLA in healthy donors. The PCR was carried out with 60 Vbeta primers and 13 Jbeta primers. In the authors' workflow: In a later analysis, some 11 million of about 80 million unique beta chains occurred in at least two donors. The data were produced by immunoSEQ multiplex PCR, yet TCRdb's version contains in-frame clones alone and is incomplete. The DNA was the basis for D and trimming; V, J and clone size are from that table. The sample has 150,000 to 200,000 clones, about 75% seen once. On this clone: Its antigen is currently unknown.

V shed 3 bases and J shed 4 bases, with 13 bases lying between them. The CDR3 runs to 14 residues. Per germline, CDR1 SGHRS and CDR2 YFSETQ. Study results and caveats: Among the most significant clusters, several appeared linked to common viral pathogens in a later analysis.

V is TRBV5-1 and J is TRBJ1-2; D is unclear. The specimen sequenced was PBMCs. The source is a male donor in good health and CMV-seronegative. The CDR3 loop is CASSSEGLGYGYTF. CDR3 coding DNA: TGCGCCAGCAGCTCCGAAGGACTTGGCTATGGCTACACCTTC.